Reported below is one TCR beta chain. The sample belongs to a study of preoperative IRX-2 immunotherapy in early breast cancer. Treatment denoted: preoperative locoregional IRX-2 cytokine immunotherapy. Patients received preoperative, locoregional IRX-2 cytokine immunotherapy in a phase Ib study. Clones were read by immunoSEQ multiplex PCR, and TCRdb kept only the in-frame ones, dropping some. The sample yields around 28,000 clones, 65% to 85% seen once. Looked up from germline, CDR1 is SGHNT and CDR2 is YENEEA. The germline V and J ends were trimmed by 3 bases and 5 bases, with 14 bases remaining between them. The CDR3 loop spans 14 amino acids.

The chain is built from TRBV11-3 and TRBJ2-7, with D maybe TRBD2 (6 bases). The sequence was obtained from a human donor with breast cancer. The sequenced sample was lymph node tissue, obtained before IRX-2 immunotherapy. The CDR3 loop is CASSFPRRGHEQYF. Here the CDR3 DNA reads TGTGCCAGCAGCTTCCCTAGGAGGGGCCACGAGCAGTACTTC.